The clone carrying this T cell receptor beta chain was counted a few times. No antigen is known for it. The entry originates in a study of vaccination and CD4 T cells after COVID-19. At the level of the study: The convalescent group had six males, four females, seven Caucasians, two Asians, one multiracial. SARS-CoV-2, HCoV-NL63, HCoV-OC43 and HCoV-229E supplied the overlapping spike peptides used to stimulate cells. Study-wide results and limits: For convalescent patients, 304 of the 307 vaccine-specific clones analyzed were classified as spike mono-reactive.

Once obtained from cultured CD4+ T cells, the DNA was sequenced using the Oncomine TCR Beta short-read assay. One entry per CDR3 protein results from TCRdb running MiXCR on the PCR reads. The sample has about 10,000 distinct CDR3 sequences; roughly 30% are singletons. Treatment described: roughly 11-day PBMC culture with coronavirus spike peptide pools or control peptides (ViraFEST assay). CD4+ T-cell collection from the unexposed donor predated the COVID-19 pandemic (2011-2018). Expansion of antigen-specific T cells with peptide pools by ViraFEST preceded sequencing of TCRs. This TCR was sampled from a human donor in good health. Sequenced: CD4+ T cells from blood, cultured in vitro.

The CDR3 reads CASSYSTRGEYSNQPQHF. The CDR3 coding sequence is TGTGCCAGCAGTTACTCGACCAGGGGGGAATATAGCAATCAGCCCCAGCATTTT. This chain joins TRBV6-5 and TRBJ1-5; 7 nucleotides agree with TRBD1. CDR3 length equals 18 residues. V lost 0 bases to trimming and J lost 0 bases; unmatched junction nucleotides: 8. Germline V gene data show CDR1 as MNHEY and CDR2 as SVGAGI.